A single sample gave rise to the 5 T cell receptor beta chains below, sequenced in a study of cytomegalovirus exposure and HLA in healthy donors. PCR employed 60 Vbeta and 13 Jbeta primers. Produced via immunoSEQ multiplex PCR; TCRdb's table is partial and in-frame only. The top ten hold roughly 7.5% of the sample, which has some 130,000 clones, roughly 74% seen once. The specimen was PBMCs. All receptors derive from a male donor in good health and CMV-seronegative.

The gene calls are TRBV2 and TRBJ1-1; tentative D call: TRBD1 (6 bases). The V gene's germline CDR1 is SNHLY and CDR2 FYNNEI. With 5 bases removed from V and 2 bases from J, the gap between germline ends came to 9 bases. The CDR3 contains 13 residues. CDR3 in DNA: TGTGCCAGCAGTCCAGGGGTTAACACTGAAGCTTTCTTT. Protein sequence: CASSPGVNTEAFF.

This clone occurred a few times. This chain links TRBV11-2 with TRBJ1-4; no clear D gene. Germline V gene sequence: CDR1 SGHAT, CDR2 FQNNGV. The CDR3 is 15 amino acids. With 3 bases removed from V and 7 bases from J, the gap between germline ends came to 15 bases. CDR3 nucleotides: TGTGCCAGCAGCTTGCAGAGAGGCCCCTCTGAAAAACTGTTTTTT. Its protein product is CASSLQRGPSEKLFF.

The chain carries TRBV6-1 and TRBJ2-7, with 8 bases aligning to TRBD2. Germline V gene data show CDR1 as MNHNS and CDR2 as SASEGT. The CDR3 contains 14 residues. The V segment lost 8 bases and the J segment 2 bases; nucleotides outside the gene matches: 8. The CDR3 protein is CASSHSAGAYEQYF. The CDR3 DNA reads as TGTGCCAGCTCTCACTCAGCGGGAGCCTACGAGCAGTACTTC.

J is TRBJ2-5 and V is TRBV5-1; TRBD2 agrees at 10 bases. Germline CDR1 reads SGHRS; CDR2 reads YFSETQ. V shed 0 bases and J 3 bases; nucleotides not matched to a gene: 2. The CDR3 is 15 residues long. This CDR3 reads CASSLELAGKETQYF. The CDR3 DNA sequence: TGCGCCAGCAGCTTGGAACTAGCGGGGAAAGAGACCCAGTACTTC.

This clone appeared a few times. The chain recombines TRBV28 with TRBJ2-7, with 10 bases lining up with TRBD2. Germline CDR1 MDHEN, CDR2 SYDVKM. The length of the CDR3 is 17 residues. V trimming: 7 bases; J trimming: 1 base; junction bases outside the gene matches: 13. The CDR3 sequence is CASIPASSGGSSYEQYF. The CDR3 nucleotides read TGTGCCAGCATCCCCGCGAGTAGCGGGGGGTCTTCCTACGAGCAGTACTTC.